These 22 T cell receptor beta chains were sequenced from one sample in a study of OX40 agonist ivuxolimab in advanced cancers. Profiled with immunoSEQ multiplex PCR; TCRdb holds only in-frame clones, not every one. There are fewer than 25,000 clones in the sample; about 83% occur only once, and under 55% lies in the top ten. The sequences come from CD4+ or CD8+ T cells sorted from blood, collected in a trial of the OX40 agonist ivuxolimab. The receptor source for this set is an adult with an advanced solid tumor such as melanoma, head and neck, liver or kidney cancer.

V is TRBV5-1 and J is TRBJ2-7; D is undetermined. The CDR3 length is 15 residues. Germline values: CDR1 SGHRS, CDR2 YFSETQ. With 4 bases removed from V and 2 bases from J, the gap between germline ends came to 16 bases. The CDR3 DNA sequence: TGCGCCAGCAGCCCCCGGGCAGGCAATGCCTACGAGCAGTACTTC. Translation: CASSPRAGNAYEQYF.

This clone was seen a few times. CDR3 protein: CAWKVALNTEAFF. CDR3 bases: TGTGCCTGGAAAGTAGCTCTTAACACTGAAGCTTTCTTT. V is TRBV30 and J is TRBJ1-1; D remains unclear. V was clipped by 4 bases and J by 2 bases, with 11 bases between them. Germline CDR1 is GTSNPN and CDR2 is SVGIG (reference sequence). The CDR3 is made up of 13 amino acids.

The gene calls are TRBV27 and TRBJ1-1; no clear D gene. The CDR3 runs 13 residues. In germline, CDR1 is MNHEY, CDR2 SMNVEV (reference sequence). V shed 0 bases and J shed 5 bases, with 7 bases lying between them. Here the CDR3 reads CASSLSADTEAFF. CDR3 in DNA: TGTGCCAGCAGTTTATCCGCGGATACTGAAGCTTTCTTT.

The table lists this clone with a few counts. This sequence joins TRBV4-1 and TRBJ2-7; possibly TRBD2 for D (5 bases). The CDR3 covers 15 residues. The germline V and J ends were trimmed by 1 base and 0 bases, with 10 bases remaining between them. CDR1 and CDR2 (germline): MGHRA, YSYEKL. The CDR3 protein is CASSQALEASYEQYF. The CDR3 bases are TGCGCCAGCAGCCAAGCGTTGGAGGCCTCCTACGAGCAGTACTTC.

The J gene is TRBJ2-3, the V gene TRBV19; 12 positions agree with TRBD2. V gave up 3 bases and J gave up 0 bases; unmatched junction bases: 7. CDR1 is LNHDA and CDR2 is SQIVND in the germline V gene (reference sequence). The CDR3 has 18 amino acids. In DNA, the CDR3 is TGTGCCAGTAGTATTACTAGCGGGGGGACCTCTAGCACAGATACGCAGTATTTT. It yields the protein CASSITSGGTSSTDTQYF. The entire variable domain, with the rest obtained from reference TRBV19 and TRBJ2-3, is as follows: DGGITQSPKYLFRKEGQNVTLSCEQNLNHDAMYWYRQDPGQGLRLIYYSQIVNDFQKGDIAEGYSVSREKKESFPLTVTSAQKNPTAFYLCASSITSGGTSSTDTQYFGPGTRLTVL.

The rearrangement uses TRBV6-6 and TRBJ1-1, with D unresolved. This CDR3 comprises 14 residues. Germline V gives CDR1 MNHNY, CDR2 SVGAGI (reference sequence). V lost 2 bases, J lost 1 base, and 8 bases lay in between. CDR3 in amino acids: CASSYALGNTEAFF. CDR3 bases: TGTGCCAGCAGTTACGCGCTAGGGAACACTGAAGCTTTCTTT.

The chain uses TRBV2 and TRBJ2-3, with TRBD2 matching over 7 bases. The CDR3 loop spans 15 amino acids. Germline CDR1 reads SNHLY; CDR2 reads FYNNEI. The J segment lost 2 bases and the V segment lost 8 bases, leaving 10 bases of the junction unmatched. CDR3 protein: CASRGGASHTDTQYF. CDR3 bases: TGTGCCAGCCGGGGAGGGGCGAGCCACACAGATACGCAGTATTTT.

The J gene is TRBJ1-2, the V gene TRBV6-6, with 7 bases matching TRBD1. The CDR3 is made up of 14 amino acids. Germline V gives CDR1 MNHNY, CDR2 SVGAGI (reference sequence). V was pared by 5 bases and J by 5 bases, with 8 bases of the junction left unmatched. DNA of the CDR3: TGTGCCAGCAGTCCCGGACAGGCGGTATATGGCTACACCTTC. Residues: CASSPGQAVYGYTF.

The V gene is TRBV5-4, the J gene TRBJ2-4; TRBD1 or TRBD2 may be the D gene (5 bases each). Per the germline V gene, CDR1 is SGHNT and CDR2 is YYREEE (reference sequence). This CDR3 comprises 16 residues. Trimming left V 0 bases short and J 0 bases short, with 10 bases between. This chain's CDR3 is CASSLAMGVAKNIQYF. The CDR3 DNA reads as TGTGCCAGCAGCTTGGCAATGGGGGTAGCCAAAAACATTCAGTACTTC. Looking up the rest from reference TRBV5-4 and TRBJ2-4 gives the full variable domain: ETGVTQSPTHLIKTRGQQVTLRCSSQSGHNTVSWYQQALGQGPQFIFQYYREEENGRGNFPPRFSGLQFPNYSSELNVNALELDDSALYLCASSLAMGVAKNIQYFGAGTRLSVL.

V usage is TRBV5-1 and J usage is TRBJ2-1, with 8 bases aligning to TRBD2. Unmatched junction bases numbered 11, after V lost 0 bases and J lost 6 bases. Germline V gene sequence: CDR1 SGHRS, CDR2 YFSETQ. The CDR3 is 17 residues long. The CDR3 region is CASSLVPRGGPVNEQFF. The CDR3 DNA reads TGCGCCAGCAGCTTGGTACCACGGGGGGGCCCGGTCAATGAGCAGTTCTTC.

This rearrangement joins TRBV6-6 to TRBJ2-7; D not resolved. Germline assignment: CDR1 MNHNY and CDR2 SVGAGI (reference sequence). The CDR3 consists of 13 residues. The V and J ends lost 6 bases and 6 bases respectively, with 15 bases between them. CDR3 sequence reads: CASSPTAGLEQYF. The CDR3 region has the DNA TGTGCCAGCAGCCCCACCGCTGGGCTCGAGCAGTACTTC.

The gene calls are TRBV7-2 and TRBJ2-7; 7 bases are shared with TRBD1. The CDR3 totals 15 residues. Germline V CDR1 and CDR2: SGHTA, FQGNSA. The V gene end was trimmed by 4 bases and the J gene end by 4 bases; junction bases not matched to a gene: 10. The CDR3, as DNA: TGTGCCAGCAGCTCTTTAACCGGGACAGAGTACGAGCAGTACTTC. It codes for CASSSLTGTEYEQYF.

V is TRBV29-1 and J is TRBJ1-1; D gene ambiguous. V lost 6 bases and J lost 1, with 33 bases in between. CDR3 length equals 20 residues. Germline assignment: CDR1 SQVTM and CDR2 ANQGSEA. The DNA for the CDR3 is TGCAGCGTGCTTTATTCGGGCAGAGAGGGAGAATATAGAACGAACACTGAAGCTTTCTTT. Translating gives CSVLYSGREGEYRTNTEAFF.

The chain is built from TRBV9 and TRBJ2-2; D may correspond to TRBD1 or TRBD2 (6 bases each). Germline V gives CDR1 SGDLS, CDR2 YYNGEE. The CDR3 consists of 17 residues. V shed 0 bases and J shed 10 bases, with 22 bases lying between them. The CDR3 sequence is CASSVGDGGLSGKELFF. In nucleotides, the CDR3 is TGTGCCAGCAGCGTAGGGGATGGGGGGCTCTCAGGAAAGGAGCTGTTTTTT.

The chain is built from TRBV7-2 and TRBJ2-5; a weak D match, TRBD2 (5 bases). Germline CDR1 and CDR2: SGHTA and FQGNSA. Trimming took 7 bases from V and 5 from J, leaving 20 bases between them. This CDR3 region has 15 residues. CDR3 sequence: CASNPGLTRWETQYF. As DNA, the CDR3 is TGTGCCAGCAACCCGGGTCTAACTAGATGGGAGACCCAGTACTTC.

This chain connects TRBV19 to TRBJ1-1; no firm D call. Trimming took off 4 bases at V and 1 base at J, with 7 bases between the two ends. This CDR3 has 13 amino acids. Germline loops: CDR1 LNHDA, CDR2 SQIVND (reference sequence). DNA of the CDR3: TGTGCCAGTAGTACGGTTAAGAACACTGAAGCTTTCTTT. The encoded protein is CASSTVKNTEAFF. The full variable domain, rest sourced from reference TRBV19 and TRBJ1-1, is DGGITQSPKYLFRKEGQNVTLSCEQNLNHDAMYWYRQDPGQGLRLIYYSQIVNDFQKGDIAEGYSVSREKKESFPLTVTSAQKNPTAFYLCASSTVKNTEAFFGQGTRLTVV.

This chain connects TRBV2 to TRBJ1-4, with D unclear. Germline V gene lookup returns CDR1 SNHLY and CDR2 FYNNEI. The CDR3 consists of 14 residues. V lost 8 bases and J lost 8, with 18 bases in between. The CDR3 DNA follows: TGTGCCAGCCTTGGGTACGGTGAGGGCGAAAAACTGTTTTTT. This translates into CASLGYGEGEKLFF.

V usage is TRBV5-1 and J usage is TRBJ1-2; D unclear. The germline V gene has CDR1 SGHRS and CDR2 YFSETQ. V dropped 7 bases and J dropped 6 bases, with 13 bases sitting between them. The CDR3 is 12 amino acids. The CDR3 region is CASAEGGDGYTF. Here the CDR3 DNA reads TGCGCCAGCGCGGAGGGAGGTGATGGCTACACCTTC.

The chain joins TRBV7-9 to TRBJ2-1; 12 nucleotides align to TRBD2. The CDR3 sequence is 17 residues long. CDR1 SEHNR and CDR2 FQNEAQ come from the germline V gene (reference sequence). V shed 4 bases, J shed 1 base, and the junction held 5 bases outside the gene matches. CDR3 sequence: CASSSGLAGRSYNEQFF. DNA of the CDR3: TGTGCCAGCAGCTCCGGACTAGCGGGGCGATCCTACAATGAGCAGTTCTTC. Combining the CDR3 with reference TRBV7-9 and TRBJ2-1 gives the whole variable domain DTGVSQNPRHKITKRGQNVTFRCDPISEHNRLYWYRQTLGQGPEFLTYFQNEAQLEKSRLLSDRFSAERPKGSFSTLEIQRTEQGDSAMYLCASSSGLAGRSYNEQFFGPGTRLTVL.

This clone was seen a handful of times. This rearrangement joins TRBV19 to TRBJ1-5; TRBD1 aligns across 9 bases. The CDR3 has 15 amino acids. Losses at the gene ends were 6 bases for V and 7 bases for J; bases not matched to a gene: 10. CDR1 and CDR2 from the germline V gene are LNHDA and SQIVND (reference sequence). In nucleotides, the CDR3 is TGTGCCAGTAGGAGCACAGGGGGCGCATCCCAGCCCCAGCATTTT. Translated: CASRSTGGASQPQHF.

V usage is TRBV2 and J usage is TRBJ1-2, with 8 bases aligning to TRBD1. This CDR3 region has 13 residues. In germline, CDR1 is SNHLY, CDR2 FYNNEI. V was clipped by 6 bases and J by 3 bases; unmatched bases: 3. The DNA of the CDR3 is TGTGCCAGCAGGACAGGGGAGGACTATGGCTACACCTTC. Amino acid sequence: CASRTGEDYGYTF.

The chain links TRBV5-5 to TRBJ1-4, with TRBD1 as a possible D gene (5 bases). V was clipped by 1 base and J by 5 bases, with 18 bases between them. The germline CDR1 and CDR2 sequences are SGHKS and YYEKEE (reference sequence). This CDR3 is 17 amino acids long. The CDR3 loop is CASSLTTSGVRNEKLFF. DNA of the CDR3: TGTGCCAGCAGCTTGACTACCTCGGGGGTTAGAAATGAAAAACTGTTTTTT.